A single sample gave rise to the 9 T cell receptor beta chains below, sequenced in a study of shared clonotypes between healthy human individuals. Using immunoSEQ multiplex PCR, the repertoire was profiled, and TCRdb retains in-frame clones only, with some absent. There are 800,000 to 950,000 clones in the sample; about 96% occur only once, and about 0.25% lies in the top ten. Naive CD8 cells were CD45RO-negative, positively selected for CCR7, excluding terminally differentiated effector memory CD45RA+ cells. Material: naive CD8+ T cells sorted from blood. Receptors originate from a man under 40 in good health.

The chain has TRBV28 and TRBJ2-2; the match to TRBD2 covers 9 bases. V lost 5 bases and J lost 0; bases outside the gene matches: 4. CDR1 is MDHEN and CDR2 is SYDVKM in the germline V gene. The CDR3 runs to 16 residues. The DNA for the CDR3 is TGTGCCAGCAGTCAAATAGCGGGAGCGAACACCGGGGAGCTGTTTTTT. Translation gives CASSQIAGANTGELFF. Together with reference TRBV28 and TRBJ2-2, the CDR3 gives the full variable domain: DVKVTQSSRYLVKRTGEKVFLECVQDMDHENMFWYRQDPGLGLRLIYFSYDVKMKEKGDIPEGYSVSREKKERFSLILESASTNQTSMYLCASSQIAGANTGELFFGEGSRLTVL.

This clone was observed once. This sequence joins TRBV29-1 and TRBJ2-1; D assignment may be TRBD1 or TRBD2 (5 bases each). Germline V gene lookup returns CDR1 SQVTM and CDR2 ANQGSEA. The CDR3 sequence is 12 residues long. Trimming left V 4 bases short and J 12 bases short, with 16 bases between. The CDR3, as DNA: TGCAGCGTTGGACTCGGGATTGGGGGGCAGTTCTTC. Its translation: CSVGLGIGGQFF.

The genes are TRBV10-2 and TRBJ2-7; D is unclear. Trimming took off 2 bases at V and 4 bases at J, with 6 bases between the two ends. This CDR3 has 12 residues. The V gene's germline CDR1 is WSHSY and CDR2 SAAADI. The CDR3 coding sequence is TGCGCCAGCAGTGAGCCCGGGTACGAGCAGTACTTC. This codes for CASSEPGYEQYF.

The chain carries TRBV4-1 and TRBJ2-5; 12 nucleotides align to TRBD1. Germline V gene data show CDR1 as MGHRA and CDR2 as YSYEKL. The V segment lost 5 bases and the J segment 4 bases; nucleotides outside the gene matches: 5. The CDR3 covers 15 residues. CDR3 sequence: CASSGRDRGRETQYF. CDR3 DNA: TGCGCCAGCAGCGGCCGGGACAGGGGGCGAGAGACCCAGTACTTC.

This chain uses TRBV29-1 with TRBJ2-2, with 7 bases aligning to TRBD2. The junction had 7 bases not matched to a gene; V was cut back by 2 bases and J by 7 bases. Per germline, CDR1 SQVTM and CDR2 ANQGSEA. The CDR3 loop spans 14 amino acids. CDR3 coding DNA: TGCAGCGTTGAAACCGCGGGGGAAAACGGGGAGCTGTTTTTT. Translation: CSVETAGENGELFF.

The V gene is TRBV4-1, the J gene TRBJ2-7; D may be TRBD2 (5 bases). This CDR3 region has 13 residues. The germline CDR1 and CDR2 sequences are MGHRA and YSYEKL. Trimming removed 5 bases at V and 5 bases at J, with 13 bases between. The CDR3 protein is CASSLSRDNEQYF. In DNA, the CDR3 is TGCGCCAGCAGCTTGTCGAGGGATAACGAGCAGTACTTC.

This clone was observed once. The V call is TRBV28, the J call TRBJ1-4, with 8 bases fitting TRBD1. This CDR3 comprises 16 residues. Germline V CDR1 and CDR2: MDHEN, SYDVKM. Trimming took 2 bases from V and 6 from J; bases not matched to a gene: 8. The CDR3, as DNA: TGTGCCAGCAGTTTAAGGACAGGGATTGTCGATGAAAAACTGTTTTTT. It specifies CASSLRTGIVDEKLFF.

This clone has just one count. The genes are TRBV7-2 and TRBJ2-1, with D tentatively TRBD2 (6 bases). The CDR3 consists of 13 residues. The germline V gene has CDR1 SGHTA and CDR2 FQGNSA. With 1 base removed from V and 8 bases from J, the gap between germline ends came to 9 bases. The CDR3 DNA sequence: TGTGCCAGCAGCTTAGAGCGGGTTGATGAGCAGTTCTTC. Amino acid sequence: CASSLERVDEQFF.

This rearrangement joins TRBV6-5 to TRBJ2-1; maybe TRBD2 (5 bases). Germline CDR1 MNHEY, CDR2 SVGAGI. Trimming took 10 bases from V and 9 from J, leaving 13 bases between them. The CDR3 is 11 residues long. CDR3 DNA: TGTGCCACTCATCTAGCTCTTGAGCAGTTCTTC. Amino acid sequence: CATHLALEQFF.